This paragraph reports one TCR beta chain. Antigen: not known. MiXCR, run by TCRdb on the 5' RACE reads, gives a single entry per CDR3 protein. The sample carries 45,000 to 55,000 distinct CDR3 sequences, roughly 22% recorded once. Naive CD4+ T cells were purified with Tregs depleted by CD25. The CDR3 is 15 amino acids. Germline V gene sequence: CDR1 SGHTA, CDR2 FQGNSA. V lost 5 bases to trimming and J lost 7 bases; unmatched junction nucleotides: 6. Findings of the study overall: Tumor memory CD4+ T cell TCR gene usage was found to cluster with blood and lymph node memory CD4+ cells and with lymph node naive CD4+ cells. Tumor Treg TCRs overlapped most with tumor naive CD4+ cells. Whole repertoires were not studied in the larger cohort, only one V-J beta rearrangement.

The source material was tumor-infiltrating naive CD4+ T cells sorted from the breast tumor. As to subset: naive CD4+ T cells, CD4+CD45RA+CD25-. The chain couples TRBV7-2 to TRBJ1-6; 9 bases are shared with TRBD1. The clonotype comes from a female donor with breast cancer. The CDR3 here is CASSAGQGRNSPLHF. The DNA for the CDR3 is TGTGCCAGCAGCGCCGGACAGGGGAGAAATTCACCCCTCCACTTT.